This is a list of T cell receptor beta chains from one sample in a study of blood T cell repertoires in COVID-19. TCRdb keeps only in-frame clones here, not all; method: immunoSEQ multiplex PCR. The table records under 85,000 clones, about 86% of them present only once. Sequenced: peripheral blood. These receptor sequences come from a human donor in a cohort sampled during active COVID-19. Both conserved end residues are part of each CDR3. D genes are given only for firm matches. Expanded clones are given a class, and other clones once, few, many or no size at all.

d_call,clone_size,v_call,j_call,cdr3_nt,cdr3_aa
TRBD2,.,TRBV11-2,TRBJ2-5,TGTGCCAGCAGCCCCCCAGCGGGGGCCTTCCAAGAGACCCAGTACTTC,CASSPPAGAFQETQYF
.,.,TRBV5-1,TRBJ2-7,TGCGCCAGCAGCTTGGGAGTACTAGAATACGAGCAGTACTTC,CASSLGVLEYEQYF
TRBD1,.,TRBV30,TRBJ1-4,TGTGCCTGGAGCCAAAGACAGGGTGAAAAACTGTTTTTT,CAWSQRQGEKLFF
.,.,TRBV5-4,TRBJ2-3,TGTGCCAGCAGCTTGGGGCAGCGCCGCACAGATACGCAGTATTTT,CASSLGQRRTDTQYF
TRBD2,.,TRBV9,TRBJ2-3,TGTGCCAGCAGCGTGGCGGTAGCGGGGGGCACAGATACGCAGTATTTT,CASSVAVAGGTDTQYF
TRBD1,.,TRBV27,TRBJ2-2,TGTGCCAGCAGCCCAGACAGGGACGCGAACACCGGGGAGCTGTTTTTT,CASSPDRDANTGELFF
.,.,TRBV29-1,TRBJ1-2,TGCAGCGGCCTGAACTCTGGCTACACCTTC,CSGLNSGYTF
TRBD1,once,TRBV19,TRBJ1-1,TGTGCCAGTAGTGCTTACAGGGGAAGGGCGGGTACTGAAGCTTTCTTT,CASSAYRGRAGTEAFF
TRBD1,.,TRBV5-1,TRBJ1-4,TGCGCCAGCAGCGCTGGACAGGGTAATGAAAAACTGTTTTTT,CASSAGQGNEKLFF
.,.,TRBV4-1,TRBJ2-7,TGCGCCAGCAGCCAAGAGTGGAGCTCCTACGAGCAGTACTTC,CASSQEWSSYEQYF
.,.,TRBV28,TRBJ2-5,TGTGCCAGCAGTTTTATTAGGGCAGCGGCGATGACCCAGTACTTC,CASSFIRAAAMTQYF
.,.,TRBV3-1/TRBV3-2,TRBJ2-7,TGTGCCAGCAGCCGCGGGTACGAGCAGTACTTC,CASSRGYEQYF
.,.,TRBV3-1/TRBV3-2,TRBJ2-1,TGTGCCAGCAGCCAAGGACAGACCTACAATGAGCAGTTCTTC,CASSQGQTYNEQFF
.,.,TRBV3-1/TRBV3-2,TRBJ2-1,TGTGCCAGCAGCCAGCCGGGAGGACAGCTCTACAATGAGCAGTTCTTC,CASSQPGGQLYNEQFF
TRBD2,.,TRBV7-2,TRBJ2-2,TGTGCCAGCAGCTTAGGCGGGGGACTAGCGGGGGCGAAGGCCGGGGAGCTGTTTTTT,CASSLGGGLAGAKAGELFF
TRBD1,.,TRBV7-9,TRBJ1-2,TGTGCCAGCAGCTTGTCGGACAGAGGGGGACAGGGCTACACCTTC,CASSLSDRGGQGYTF
TRBD2,.,TRBV11-2,TRBJ2-3,TGTGCCAGCAGCCTATGGGCTAGCGGGGCCACAGATACGCAGTATTTT,CASSLWASGATDTQYF
TRBD1,medium-sized,TRBV5-4,TRBJ2-7,TGTGCCAGCAGCTCTGGGACAGGGGGGGTCCACGAGCAGTACTTC,CASSSGTGGVHEQYF
TRBD1,.,TRBV6-2/TRBV6-3,TRBJ1-2,TGTGCCAGCAGTCACTTTAGGGACAGAGTCTATGGCTACACCTTC,CASSHFRDRVYGYTF
TRBD1,.,TRBV5-6,TRBJ2-2,TGTGCCAGCAGCTTGGCACAGGGGAAACCCGGGGAGCTGTTTTTT,CASSLAQGKPGELFF
.,.,TRBV25-1,TRBJ1-5,TGTGCCAGCAGTGAATCAGGGGATCAGCCCCAGCATTTT,CASSESGDQPQHF
.,.,TRBV7-2,TRBJ2-5,TGTGCCAGCAGCTTAGCGCCTGCCGGACTACCAATCTCCCAAGAGACCCAGTACTTC,CASSLAPAGLPISQETQYF
.,.,TRBV10-1,TRBJ2-7,TGCGCCAGCAGTACAGGGTCATTCTACGAGCAGTACTTC,CASSTGSFYEQYF
TRBD1,.,TRBV6-4,TRBJ2-5,TGTGCCAGCAGGACAGGGGGCTACCAAGAGACCCAGTACTTC,CASRTGGYQETQYF
.,.,TRBV5-1,TRBJ1-6,TGCGCCAGCAGCTTGGGTGACGGGAACTCACCCCTCCACTTT,CASSLGDGNSPLHF
.,.,TRBV5-4,TRBJ2-2,TGTGCCAGCAGCTTTGGGCCGCTCACCAACACCGGGGAGCTGTTTTTT,CASSFGPLTNTGELFF
TRBD1,.,TRBV5-8,TRBJ1-2,TGTGCCAGCAGCTACGACAGGGCTGGAGGCTACACCTTC,CASSYDRAGGYTF
TRBD1,many,TRBV13,TRBJ2-5,TGTGCCAGCAGCCCCAGGCAAGACAGGGGGGGAGAGACCCAGTACTTC,CASSPRQDRGGETQYF
TRBD1,.,TRBV12-3/TRBV12-4,TRBJ2-5,TGTGCCAGCAGTCGGACAGGGCAAGAGACCCAGTACTTC,CASSRTGQETQYF
.,.,TRBV24-1,TRBJ2-3,TGTGCCACCAGTGACTCAATAAGCCGGGATACGCAGTATTTT,CATSDSISRDTQYF
.,few,TRBV21-1,TRBJ2-7,TGTGCCAGCAGCTCGTCGGGACAGGAAAATACTTCCTACGAGCAGTACTTC,CASSSSGQENTSYEQYF